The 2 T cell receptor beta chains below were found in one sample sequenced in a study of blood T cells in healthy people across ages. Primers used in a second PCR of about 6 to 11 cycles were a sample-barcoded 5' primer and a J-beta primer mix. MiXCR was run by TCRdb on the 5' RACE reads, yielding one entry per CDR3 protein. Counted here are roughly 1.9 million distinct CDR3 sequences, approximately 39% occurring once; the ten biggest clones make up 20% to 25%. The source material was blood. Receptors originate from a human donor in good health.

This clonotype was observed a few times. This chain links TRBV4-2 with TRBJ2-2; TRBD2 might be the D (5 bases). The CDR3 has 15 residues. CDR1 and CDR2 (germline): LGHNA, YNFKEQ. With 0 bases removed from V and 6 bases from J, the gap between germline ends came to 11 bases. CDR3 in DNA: TGTGCCAGCAGCCAAGATGAGGGCGTCGCCGGGGAGCTGTTTTTT. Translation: CASSQDEGVAGELFF.

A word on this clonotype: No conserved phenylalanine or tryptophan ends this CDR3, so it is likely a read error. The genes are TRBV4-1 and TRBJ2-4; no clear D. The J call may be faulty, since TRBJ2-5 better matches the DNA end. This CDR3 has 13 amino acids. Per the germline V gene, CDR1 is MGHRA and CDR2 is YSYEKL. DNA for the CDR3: TGCGCCAGCAGCCCCCGGATGCAAGAGACCCAGTACGTC. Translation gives CASSPRMQETQYV.